The 19 T cell receptor beta chains below all came from one sample that was sequenced in a study of low-dose radiotherapy and immunotherapy resistance in tumors. First-strand cDNA used TRAV- and TRBV-specific primers, covering alpha and beta chains. The TCRs were subjected to amplification over approximately 20 PCR cycles employing a constant-region primer in conjunction with a V-primer adapter. One entry per CDR3 protein, called by TCRdb with MiXCR from the reads. The top ten hold around 5.7% of the sample, which has tens of thousands of distinct CDR3 sequences, about 23% seen once. Documented time point: before trial treatment. Specimen: PBMCs, collected before treatment. The receptors derive from a male donor with prostate cancer.

This clonotype appeared many times. The rearrangement joins TRBV25-1 to TRBJ2-5; D might be TRBD2 (6 bases). The CDR3 is made up of 14 amino acids. Germline loops: CDR1 MGHDK, CDR2 SYGVNS. V lost 2 bases and J lost 1, with 8 bases in between. CDR3 region: CASSEREIQETQYF. CDR3 sequence (DNA): TGTGCCAGCAGTGAACGGGAGATCCAAGAGACCCAGTACTTC.

This clonotype was seen many times. The chain is built from TRBV28 and TRBJ1-3, with D perhaps matching TRBD1 (6 bases). Germline CDR1 and CDR2: MDHEN and SYDVKM. This CDR3 spans 14 amino acids. Between the trimmed V and J ends, which lost 5 bases and 4 bases, there was a span of 12 bases. The CDR3, as DNA: TGTGCCAGCAGTCGTTCCGGGACAGGAAACACCATATATTTT. Protein: CASSRSGTGNTIYF.

The genes are TRBV20-1 and TRBJ2-3; 9 nucleotides agree with TRBD2. This CDR3 region has 16 residues. CDR1 is DFQATT, CDR2 SNEGSKA, per germline (reference sequence). V lost 6 bases, J lost 2 bases, and 12 bases stayed unmatched. The CDR3: CSAISGGSFSTDTQYF. The CDR3 DNA sequence: TGCAGTGCCATAAGCGGGGGGTCATTCTCCACAGATACGCAGTATTTT.

The DNA for the CDR3 is TGTGCCAGCTCCAAGTCCGGGAGGGATACGCAGTATTTT. The encoded protein is CASSKSGRDTQYF. The chain recombines TRBV7-2 with TRBJ2-3; 7 nucleotides align to TRBD2. Trimming at V came to 8 bases and at J to 6 bases, leaving 8 bases not matched to a gene. Germline CDR1 and CDR2: SGHTA and FQGNSA. This CDR3 contains 13 residues.

In this sample, this clonotype turned up many times. CDR3 sequence reads: CASSRTAGGHEQYF. The CDR3 bases are TGTGCCAGCAGCCGGACGGCCGGTGGGCACGAGCAGTACTTC. This chain connects TRBV7-8 to TRBJ2-7; no definite D call. Germline V gives CDR1 SGHVS, CDR2 FQNEAQ. The CDR3 is 14 residues long. Between the trimmed V and J ends, which lost 5 bases and 5 bases, there was a span of 16 bases.

The rearrangement uses TRBV12-3 or TRBV12-4 and TRBJ2-1; 9 bases line up with TRBD2. The CDR3 has 14 residues. Unmatched junction bases numbered 7, after V lost 8 bases and J lost 5 bases. CDR3 nucleotides: TGTGCCAGCGCAGGACTAGCGAGGGACAATGAGCAGTTCTTC. Amino acid sequence: CASAGLARDNEQFF.

This clonotype was counted ten times or more. The chain couples TRBV12-3 or TRBV12-4 to TRBJ2-5, with TRBD2 identical over 8 bases. The CDR3 is 14 residues long. Losses at the gene ends were 7 bases for V and 5 bases for J; bases not matched to a gene: 9. In nucleotides, the CDR3 is TGTGCCAGCACCCCGGGGGGGGGGTACGAGACCCAGTACTTC. Translation: CASTPGGGYETQYF.

This clonotype was counted ten times or more. V is TRBV5-1 and J is TRBJ2-3, with 14 bases fitting TRBD2. Germline trimming cut 1 base from V and 5 bases from J; bases unmatched to any gene: 6. CDR3 length: 17 amino acids. In germline, CDR1 is SGHRS, CDR2 YFSETQ. The CDR3 is CASSLMGLAGEGDTQYF. The CDR3 DNA sequence: TGCGCCAGCAGCTTGATGGGACTAGCGGGAGAAGGAGATACGCAGTATTTT. Based on the CDR3 plus reference TRBV5-1 and TRBJ2-3, the full variable domain is KAGVTQTPRYLIKTRGQQVTLSCSPISGHRSVSWYQQTPGQGLQFLFEYFSETQRNKGNFPGRFSGRQFSNSRSEMNVSTLELGDSALYLCASSLMGLAGEGDTQYFGPGTRLTVL.

This chain connects TRBV12-5 to TRBJ2-6; no clear D. Germline lookup yields CDR1 LGHNT and CDR2 FRNRAP. The V gene lost 6 bases and the J gene lost 1 base, with 4 bases spanning the gap. This CDR3 has 13 amino acids. The CDR3 DNA follows: TGTGCTAGTGGAACGTCTGGGGCCAACGTCCTGACTTTC. This encodes CASGTSGANVLTF.

This clonotype showed up many times. The chain recombines TRBV3-1 with TRBJ2-7; TRBD2 matches 14 bases. CDR3 size: 14 residues. Trimming removed 3 bases from V and 12 bases from J; junction bases left unmatched: 7. CDR1 LGHDT and CDR2 YNNKEL come from the germline V gene (reference sequence). CDR3 sequence reads: CASSHAGTSGSWYF. The DNA for the CDR3 is TGTGCCAGCAGCCACGCTGGGACTAGCGGGAGCTGGTACTTC.

This clonotype was counted at least ten times. V gene TRBV4-1 combines with J gene TRBJ2-1; D not resolved. This CDR3 spans 14 amino acids. Germline lookup yields CDR1 MGHRA and CDR2 YSYEKL. V was shortened by 4 bases and J by 10 bases, with 17 bases between the two germline ends. The CDR3 DNA reads as TGCGCCAGCAGCCGGGAAGGGCAGGCGGTAGAGCAGTTCTTC. Translated: CASSREGQAVEQFF.

The chain uses TRBV6-5 and TRBJ2-1; no reliable D call. The CDR3 consists of 12 residues. V shed 0 bases and J shed 7 bases, with 4 bases lying between them. The germline V gene encodes CDR1 MNHEY and CDR2 SVGAGI. This CDR3 reads CASSYSGNEQFF. In DNA form, the CDR3 reads TGTGCCAGCAGTTACTCGGGGAATGAGCAGTTCTTC.

The sample holds many counts of this clonotype. The genes are TRBV19 and TRBJ1-1; no clear D gene. Trimming cost V 6 bases and J 5 bases, with 16 bases left between them. The CDR3 length is 14 residues. The germline V gene has CDR1 LNHDA and CDR2 SQIVND (reference sequence). The DNA of the CDR3 is TGTGCCAGTAGAGACGTGGGCAGGAGTACTGAAGCTTTCTTT. Encoded protein: CASRDVGRSTEAFF.

This clonotype was counted at least ten times. J is TRBJ1-1 and V is TRBV5-5; TRBD1 aligns across 7 bases. The V segment lost 3 bases and the J segment 1 base; nucleotides outside the gene matches: 6. The CDR3 is made up of 15 amino acids. CDR1 is SGHKS, CDR2 YYEKEE, per germline (reference sequence). CDR3 nucleotide sequence: TGTGCCAGCAGCTCCATCCGACAGGGGAACACTGAAGCTTTCTTT. Translation: CASSSIRQGNTEAFF.

This clonotype was seen a few times. This rearrangement joins TRBV28 to TRBJ1-6; no clear D gene. The germline CDR1 and CDR2 sequences are MDHEN and SYDVKM. Trimming took off 5 bases at V and 4 bases at J, with 6 bases between the two ends. The CDR3 totals 13 residues. The CDR3 region has the DNA TGTGCCAGCAGTACCGTATATAATTCACCCCTCCACTTT. This encodes CASSTVYNSPLHF. The whole variable domain, filled in from reference TRBV28 and TRBJ1-6, reads DVKVTQSSRYLVKRTGEKVFLECVQDMDHENMFWYRQDPGLGLRLIYFSYDVKMKEKGDIPEGYSVSREKKERFSLILESASTNQTSMYLCASSTVYNSPLHFGNGTRLTVT.

The table lists this clonotype with many counts. This sequence joins TRBV29-1 and TRBJ2-6; 8 bases fit TRBD1. The CDR3 runs to 15 residues. Germline V gives CDR1 SQVTM, CDR2 ANQGSEA. Unmatched junction bases numbered 8, after V lost 6 bases and J lost 4 bases. DNA for the CDR3: TGCAGCGTGCCCGCCAGGGGGCCAGGGGCCAACGTCCTGACTTTC. This codes for CSVPARGPGANVLTF.

This clonotype was recorded many times. The CDR3 sequence is CASSSTGRNTEAFF. The CDR3 DNA reads TGTGCCAGCAGCTCTACAGGGCGGAACACTGAAGCTTTCTTT. V and J are TRBV5-4 and TRBJ1-1; TRBD1 is a possible D gene (6 bases). The CDR3 has 14 amino acids. V was trimmed by 3 bases and J by 1 base, leaving 10 bases between them. Germline CDR1 and CDR2: SGHNT and YYREEE (reference sequence).

This clonotype has a count of ten or more. The rearrangement joins TRBV29-1 to TRBJ2-7; 10 positions match TRBD1. The CDR3 is 13 amino acids. V gave up 5 bases and J gave up 1 base; unmatched junction bases: 2. CDR1 is SQVTM and CDR2 is ANQGSEA in the germline V gene. The CDR3 is CSVQGQGSYEQYF. CDR3 nucleotide sequence: TGCAGCGTTCAGGGACAGGGGTCCTACGAGCAGTACTTC.

This rearrangement joins TRBV3-1 to TRBJ2-3; 14 positions match TRBD2. The CDR3 extends over 15 amino acids. The J segment lost 7 bases and the V segment lost 1 base, leaving 1 base of the junction unmatched. The germline V gene has CDR1 LGHDT and CDR2 YNNKEL (reference sequence). DNA for the CDR3: TGTGCCAGCAGCCAAGGACTAGCGGGAGGGCATACGCAGTATTTT. Translating gives CASSQGLAGGHTQYF.